These 30 T cell receptor beta chains originate from one sample sequenced in a study of blood T cells in healthy people across ages. A sample-barcoded 5' primer and a J-beta primer mix were used in a second PCR of roughly 7 to 11 cycles. In TCRdb, the 5' RACE reads were re-called with MiXCR into one record per CDR3 protein. The sample contains hundreds of thousands of distinct CDR3 sequences, roughly 25% of which appear only once. This sample was also put to use in a study of T cells of mothers and their children.

Input material: blood. The receptors shown here come from a boy between 10 and 17 years old in good health.

CDR3: CASRLVSQQETQYF. The CDR3 nucleotides are TGTGCAAGTCGCTTAGTCAGTCAGCAAGAGACCCAGTACTTC. V usage is TRBV12-2 and J usage is TRBJ2-5. TRBV12-2 is marked as a pseudogene. The CDR3 totals 14 residues.

In its sample, this clonotype was seen a few times. This chain joins TRBV4-1 and TRBJ2-7; D unresolved. Germline V gene data show CDR1 as MGHRA and CDR2 as YSYEKL. V was pared by 0 bases and J by 5 bases, with 20 bases between. CDR3 length equals 17 residues. The CDR3 DNA is TGCGCCAGCAGCCAAGATCTTAACGCGTGGGATGCGGACGAGCAGTACTTC. Protein: CASSQDLNAWDADEQYF.

There are a few counts of this clonotype. The chain carries TRBV7-9 and TRBJ2-1; a possible D gene is TRBD2 (6 bases). Germline CDR1 is SEHNR and CDR2 is FQNEAQ (reference sequence). Trimming took off 10 bases at V and 6 bases at J, with 16 bases between the two ends. This CDR3 comprises 13 residues. CDR3 DNA sequence: TGTGCCATCCCGGAGGGGAGGCCCAATGAGCAGTTCTTC. This translates into CAIPEGRPNEQFF.

The chain carries TRBV20-1 and TRBJ2-5; TRBD1 agrees at 8 bases. Germline V gives CDR1 DFQATT, CDR2 SNEGSKA (reference sequence). V lost 6 bases, J lost 5 bases, and 8 bases stayed unmatched. The length of the CDR3 is 13 residues. The CDR3 reads CSARVQGVETQYF. The CDR3, as DNA: TGCAGTGCCAGGGTACAGGGGGTTGAGACCCAGTACTTC.

V and J are TRBV19 and TRBJ2-5, with 10 bases fitting TRBD1. The J call may be incorrect, as the DNA end agrees better with TRBJ2-7. Looked up from germline, CDR1 is LNHDA and CDR2 is SQIVND (reference sequence). This CDR3 contains 14 residues. The CDR3 is CASTTTGGASEQYF. The CDR3 DNA reads TGTGCCAGTACAACGACAGGGGGCGCGTCCGAGCAGTACTTC.

This clonotype appeared a few times. The rearrangement links TRBV7-8 to TRBJ2-1; 7 bases are shared with TRBD2. The J call is in doubt because the DNA end fits TRBJ2-5 better. The CDR3 consists of 17 residues. The germline gives CDR1 SGHVS, CDR2 FQNEAQ. The CDR3 DNA reads TGTGCCAGCAGCTTGACCGAGCGGGGCCGTTCTGGGGAGACCCAGTACTTC. It translates to CASSLTERGRSGETQYF.

This rearrangement joins TRBV10-3 to TRBJ1-5; the D is unclear. Germline V gene lookup returns CDR1 ENHRY and CDR2 SYGVKD. The CDR3 runs to 15 residues. Trimming took off 0 bases at V and 9 bases at J, with 15 bases between the two ends. The CDR3 DNA reads TGTGCCATCAGTGAGTCGGCATCAGGAACATCGCCCCAGCATTTT. This codes for CAISESASGTSPQHF.

In its sample, this clonotype was seen a few times. The rearrangement joins TRBV25-1 to TRBJ2-7; 8 bases align to TRBD1. The CDR3 spans 15 residues. CDR1 and CDR2 from the germline V gene are MGHDK and SYGVNS. V gave up 4 bases and J gave up 3 bases; unmatched junction bases: 8. The CDR3 DNA sequence: TGTGCCAGCAGTGGAGGACCCGGGACAGGCTACGAGCAGTACTTC. It encodes CASSGGPGTGYEQYF.

The chain combines TRBV12-3 or TRBV12-4 with TRBJ1-1; no clear D gene. With 6 bases removed from V and 0 bases from J, the gap between germline ends came to 14 bases. The CDR3 contains 15 residues. In DNA form, the CDR3 reads TGTGCCAGCAGGGCGGAGTTGAGCATGAACACTGAAGCTTTCTTT. This translates into CASRAELSMNTEAFF.

The chain joins TRBV27 to TRBJ2-1; 7 positions match TRBD2. The ends lost 6 bases at V and 2 bases at J; junction bases unmatched: 10. The CDR3 is made up of 16 amino acids. Germline loops: CDR1 MNHEY, CDR2 SMNVEV (reference sequence). The chain's CDR3 is CASSIVAGVPYNEQFF. The CDR3 DNA sequence: TGTGCCAGCAGCATCGTGGCGGGAGTACCCTACAATGAGCAGTTCTTC.

The chain has TRBV7-9 and TRBJ2-7; 7 bases match TRBD1. Unmatched junction bases numbered 6, after V lost 5 bases and J lost 2 bases. CDR1 is SEHNR, CDR2 FQNEAQ, per germline (reference sequence). The CDR3 length is 14 residues. The CDR3 sequence is CASSDRDRPYEQYF. CDR3 DNA sequence: TGTGCCAGCAGCGACCGGGACAGACCCTACGAGCAGTACTTC.

The CDR3 DNA is TGTGCCAGCAGCGACCCCGTGGGGCTTGAGGAGCTGTTTTTT. Its translation: CASSDPVGLEELFF. The chain employs TRBV21-1 and TRBJ2-2; TRBD1, the table's D call, was not compared with the DNA. TRBV21-1 is a pseudogene segment. The CDR3 consists of 14 residues.

The CDR3 coding sequence is TGTGCCAGCAGCTTGGGGCCCGGCACCGGGGAGCTGTTTTTT. It codes for CASSLGPGTGELFF. The V and J genes are TRBV5-4 and TRBJ2-2; D uncertain. V dropped 0 bases and J dropped 4 bases, with 7 bases sitting between them. Germline V gene data show CDR1 as SGHNT and CDR2 as YYREEE (reference sequence). The CDR3 loop spans 14 amino acids.

Note on this clonotype: Without the conserved terminal phenylalanine or tryptophan, this CDR3 likely stems from a read error. This rearrangement joins TRBV6-1 to TRBJ1-1; D ambiguous. Germline CDR1 MNHNS, CDR2 SASEGT. This CDR3 is built from 14 residues. Trimming stripped 0 bases from V and 3 bases from J, with 8 bases between. In DNA form, the CDR3 reads TGTGCCAGCAGTGAAGCGTTCGTGGACACTGAAGCTTTCCTT. Residues: CASSEAFVDTEAFL.

This clonotype was counted between two and nine times. The J gene is TRBJ1-2, the V gene TRBV12-3 or TRBV12-4; 7 bases are a match to TRBD1. This CDR3 comprises 16 residues. Germline trimming cut 6 bases from V and 0 bases from J; bases unmatched to any gene: 10. The CDR3 DNA is TGTGCCAGCAGCCGGACAGGAGGTTTAGCTAACTATGGCTACACCTTC. Its protein is CASSRTGGLANYGYTF.

The chain combines TRBV29-1 with TRBJ2-5; D is perhaps TRBD1 or TRBD2 (5 bases each). V lost 3 bases and J lost 1, with 15 bases in between. Germline CDR1 reads SQVTM; CDR2 reads ANQGSEA. This CDR3 contains 15 residues. DNA of the CDR3: TGCAGCGTTGAGGATAGGGGACCGATCCAAGAGACCCAGTACTTC. Translation: CSVEDRGPIQETQYF.

The V and J genes are TRBV28 and TRBJ1-1; weak D call: TRBD1 (5 bases). The germline V gene has CDR1 MDHEN and CDR2 SYDVKM. There are 16 residues in the CDR3. V was trimmed by 5 bases and J by 2 bases, leaving 18 bases between them. CDR3 sequence reads: CASSPGHQNINTEAFF. In nucleotides, the CDR3 is TGTGCCAGCAGTCCCGGACATCAGAACATTAACACTGAAGCTTTCTTT. Full variable domain (remainder filled in from reference TRBV28 and TRBJ1-1): DVKVTQSSRYLVKRTGEKVFLECVQDMDHENMFWYRQDPGLGLRLIYFSYDVKMKEKGDIPEGYSVSREKKERFSLILESASTNQTSMYLCASSPGHQNINTEAFFGQGTRLTVV.

The genes are TRBV7-9 and TRBJ2-1; 11 nucleotides agree with TRBD2. Germline CDR1 and CDR2: SEHNR and FQNEAQ (reference sequence). V lost 5 bases to trimming and J lost 9 bases; unmatched junction nucleotides: 9. The CDR3 spans 15 residues. CDR3 sequence (DNA): TGTGCCAGCAGCATCCTCACTAGCGGGAGCAGTGAGCAGTTCTTC. Translated, it gives CASSILTSGSSEQFF.

V gene TRBV4-2 combines with J gene TRBJ2-7; no definite D call. The V and J ends lost 0 bases and 7 bases respectively, with 13 bases between them. The CDR3 contains 14 residues. Germline assignment: CDR1 LGHNA and CDR2 YNFKEQ. This CDR3 reads CASSQDRRAREQYF. The CDR3 DNA sequence: TGTGCCAGCAGCCAAGATCGGAGAGCGCGGGAGCAGTACTTC.

The CDR3 nucleotides are TGCGCCAGCGGCAGGGACGGAAGATTGAACACTGAAGCTTTCTTT. It specifies CASGRDGRLNTEAFF. This rearrangement joins TRBV5-1 to TRBJ1-1, with D possibly TRBD1 on 5 matching bases. Germline values: CDR1 SGHRS, CDR2 YFSETQ. The ends were cut back, 7 bases at V and 0 bases at J, with 16 bases in the middle. The CDR3 spans 15 residues.

This clonotype occurred a few times. The chain combines TRBV10-2 with TRBJ2-3, with 9 bases lining up with TRBD2. Germline loops: CDR1 WSHSY, CDR2 SAAADI. Trimming removed 6 bases from V and 3 bases from J; junction bases left unmatched: 4. The CDR3 runs 14 residues. CDR3 region: CASRKAGGTDTQYF. As DNA, the CDR3 is TGCGCCAGCAGGAAGGCGGGAGGGACAGATACGCAGTATTTT.

This clonotype came up a few times. The chain recombines TRBV15 with TRBJ1-4; D is unresolved. The germline gives CDR1 LNHNV, CDR2 YYDKDF (reference sequence). This CDR3 is 15 amino acids long. Trimming left V 4 bases short and J 0 bases short, with 9 bases between. For the CDR3, the DNA is TGTGCCACCAGCATTGAGCAGGCAACTAATGAAAAACTGTTTTTT. Amino acid sequence: CATSIEQATNEKLFF.

The rearrangement joins TRBV6-5 to TRBJ2-7; 7 positions agree with TRBD1. The V and J ends lost 10 bases and 6 bases, in that order; junction bases with no gene match: 15. Germline V CDR1 and CDR2: MNHEY, SVGAGI. CDR3 size: 14 residues. The CDR3 sequence: CATNEGARNTEQYF. The DNA for the CDR3 is TGTGCCACCAACGAGGGGGCGAGGAATACCGAGCAGTACTTC.

The V call is TRBV20-1, the J call TRBJ2-1; D gene unclear. Germline-derived CDR1 and CDR2 are DFQATT and SNEGSKA (reference sequence). The V end lost 0 bases, the J end lost 4 bases, and 10 bases lay between the germline ends. The CDR3 covers 14 residues. CDR3 in amino acids: CSAREEARYNEQFF. CDR3 bases: TGCAGTGCTAGAGAAGAGGCTAGGTACAATGAGCAGTTCTTC.

This clonotype was observed a few times. The chain employs TRBV6-5 and TRBJ2-4; TRBD1 agrees at 8 bases. The CDR3 spans 15 residues. Germline V gene sequence: CDR1 MNHEY, CDR2 SVGAGI. The V and J ends lost 6 bases and 2 bases, in that order; junction bases with no gene match: 6. The CDR3 bases are TGTGCCAGCAGGACGGACAGGGCTTCCAAAAACATTCAGTACTTC. This codes for CASRTDRASKNIQYF.

DNA for the CDR3: TGTGCCAGCAGTGAACACGCGGGGGGATCGGAGACCCAGTACTTC. It specifies CASSEHAGGSETQYF. The chain links TRBV2 to TRBJ2-5; 8 bases are a match to TRBD2. The CDR3 contains 15 residues. Germline lookup yields CDR1 SNHLY and CDR2 FYNNEI. Trimming at V came to 2 bases and at J to 5 bases, leaving 7 bases not matched to a gene.

The table lists this clonotype with a few counts. V gene TRBV2 combines with J gene TRBJ2-3; tentatively, D is TRBD2 (6 bases). Germline CDR1 reads SNHLY; CDR2 reads FYNNEI. V was pared by 5 bases and J by 4 bases, with 19 bases between. The CDR3 loop spans 16 amino acids. CDR3 sequence: CASSLQGTLRADTQYF. In DNA form, the CDR3 reads TGTGCCAGCAGTCTACAAGGGACTCTTCGGGCAGATACGCAGTATTTT. Based on the CDR3 plus reference TRBV2 and TRBJ2-3, the full variable domain is EPEVTQTPSHQVTQMGQEVILRCVPISNHLYFYWYRQILGQKVEFLVSFYNNEISEKSEIFDDQFSVERPDGSNFTLKIRSTKLEDSAMYFCASSLQGTLRADTQYFGPGTRLTVL.

The chain employs TRBV3-1 and TRBJ1-3; 8 bases map to TRBD1. The germline CDR1 and CDR2 sequences are LGHDT and YNNKEL (reference sequence). After removal of 3 bases from V and 4 bases from J, the junction contained 8 bases not matched to a gene. The CDR3 runs 16 residues. The CDR3 nucleotides read TGTGCCAGCAGCCAGTACCAGGGGGCGGCAGGAAACACCATATATTTT. Its protein is CASSQYQGAAGNTIYF.

With regard to this clonotype: One base away lies a much larger clone, so this may be a sequencing read error. The V call is TRBV5-1, the J call TRBJ2-7, with 7 bases identical to TRBD1. The CDR3 runs to 17 residues. CDR1 SGHRS and CDR2 YFSETQ come from the germline V gene. With V trimmed by 3 bases and J by 0 bases, 12 bases remained unmatched. The CDR3 sequence: CASSSKPGQNFSYEQYF. CDR3 sequence (DNA): TGCGCCAGCAGCTCAAAACCGGGACAGAACTTCTCCTACGAGCAGTACTTC.

This clonotype was counted a few times. V usage is TRBV29-1 and J usage is TRBJ2-5, with TRBD2 matching over 9 bases. With V trimmed by 4 bases and J by 1 base, 13 bases remained unmatched. The V gene's germline CDR1 is SQVTM and CDR2 ANQGSEA. The CDR3 totals 17 residues. CDR3 nucleotides: TGCAGCGTTGTCCCGCGGCGGGAGCGGGAGGTCCAAGAGACCCAGTACTTC. Translation gives CSVVPRREREVQETQYF.